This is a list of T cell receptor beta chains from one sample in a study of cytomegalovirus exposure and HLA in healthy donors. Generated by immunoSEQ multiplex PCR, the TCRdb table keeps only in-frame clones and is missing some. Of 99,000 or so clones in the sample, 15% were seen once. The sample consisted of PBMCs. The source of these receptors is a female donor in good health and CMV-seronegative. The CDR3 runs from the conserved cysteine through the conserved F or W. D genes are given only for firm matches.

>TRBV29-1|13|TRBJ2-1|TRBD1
CSGPGQGRGEQFF
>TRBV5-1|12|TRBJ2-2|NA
CASSPVPGELFF
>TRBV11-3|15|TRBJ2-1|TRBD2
CASSPLAGVFNEQFF
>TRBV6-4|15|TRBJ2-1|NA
CARGGFVVRKNEQFF
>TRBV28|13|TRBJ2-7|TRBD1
CASRTGGTYEQYF
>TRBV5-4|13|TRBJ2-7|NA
CASSFALAYEQYF
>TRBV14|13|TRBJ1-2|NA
CATSFRGIYGYTF
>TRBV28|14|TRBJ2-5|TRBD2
CASSPTSGAETQYF
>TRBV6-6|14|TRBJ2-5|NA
CASSAQGQQETQYF
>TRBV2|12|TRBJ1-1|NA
CASIMGVTEAFF
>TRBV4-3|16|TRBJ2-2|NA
CASSQDRAGYTGELFF
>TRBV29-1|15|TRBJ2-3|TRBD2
CSVQVTSGNTDTQYF
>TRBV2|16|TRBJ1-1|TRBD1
CASSEVWAGQGGEAFF
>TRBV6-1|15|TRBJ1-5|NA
CASSPEGYSNQPQHF
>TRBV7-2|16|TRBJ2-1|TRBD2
CASSSRTSAVSNEQFF
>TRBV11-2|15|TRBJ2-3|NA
CASSYKRVSTDTQYF
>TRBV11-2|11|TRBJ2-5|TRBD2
CASSLVSGLDF